This TCR beta chain was sequenced for a study of cytomegalovirus exposure and HLA in healthy donors. The PCR ran on 60 Vbeta and 13 Jbeta primers. The table came from immunoSEQ multiplex PCR; TCRdb's copy has only in-frame clones and leaves some out. Its listing shows fewer than 250,000 clones. A word on this clone: No antigen is known for it.

Broader study findings: A prior analysis recorded that most TCR beta V segments were productive about 87% or about 30% of the time.

Germline V gene sequence: CDR1 DFQATT, CDR2 SNEGSKA (reference sequence). With 6 bases removed from V and 14 bases from J, the gap between germline ends came to 17 bases. CDR3 length: 11 amino acids. The origin of this receptor is a woman in her 30s in good health and CMV-seropositive. Sequenced sample: PBMCs. The chain is built from TRBV20-1 and TRBJ2-1; TRBD1 is a possible D gene (5 bases). As DNA, the CDR3 is TGCAGTGCGCAAGGGGCGCGTTTGGAGTTCTTC. It is translated as CSAQGARLEFF.